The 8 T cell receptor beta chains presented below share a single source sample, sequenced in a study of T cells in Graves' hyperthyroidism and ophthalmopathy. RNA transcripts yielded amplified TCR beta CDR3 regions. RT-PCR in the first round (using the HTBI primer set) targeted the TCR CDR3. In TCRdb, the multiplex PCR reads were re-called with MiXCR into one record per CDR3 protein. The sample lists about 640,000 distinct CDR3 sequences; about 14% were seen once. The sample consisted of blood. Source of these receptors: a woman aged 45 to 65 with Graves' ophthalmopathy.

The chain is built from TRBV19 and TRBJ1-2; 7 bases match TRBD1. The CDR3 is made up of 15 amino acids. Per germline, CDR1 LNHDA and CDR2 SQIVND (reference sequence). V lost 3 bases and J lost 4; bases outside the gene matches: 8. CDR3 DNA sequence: TGTGCCAGTAGTATTTCTAACAGGGGATTCTATGGCTACACCTTC. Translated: CASSISNRGFYGYTF.

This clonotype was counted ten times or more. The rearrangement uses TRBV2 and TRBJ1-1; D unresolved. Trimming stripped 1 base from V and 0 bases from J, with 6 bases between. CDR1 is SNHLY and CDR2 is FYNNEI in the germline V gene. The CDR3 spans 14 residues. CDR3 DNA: TGTGCCAGCAGTGAAGGCCGGCTGAACACTGAAGCTTTCTTT. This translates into CASSEGRLNTEAFF.

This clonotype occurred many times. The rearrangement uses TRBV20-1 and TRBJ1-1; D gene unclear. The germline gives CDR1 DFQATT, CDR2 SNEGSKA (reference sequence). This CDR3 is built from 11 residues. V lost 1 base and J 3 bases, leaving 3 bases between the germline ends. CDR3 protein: CSARADTEAFF. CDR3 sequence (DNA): TGCAGTGCTAGAGCCGACACTGAAGCTTTCTTT.

This CDR3 is CASSYSGGGNSPLHF. DNA of the CDR3: TGTGCCAGCAGTTATTCCGGGGGTGGTAATTCACCCCTCCACTTT. This chain links TRBV6-5 with TRBJ1-6, with D maybe TRBD1 (5 bases). With 3 bases removed from V and 6 bases from J, the gap between germline ends came to 12 bases. The CDR3 spans 15 residues. Germline V gene lookup returns CDR1 MNHEY and CDR2 SVGAGI.

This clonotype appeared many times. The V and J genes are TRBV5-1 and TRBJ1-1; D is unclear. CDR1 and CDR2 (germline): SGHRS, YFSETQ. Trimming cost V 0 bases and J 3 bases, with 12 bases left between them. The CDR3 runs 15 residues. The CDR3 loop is CASSLVKGTDTEAFF. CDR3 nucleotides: TGCGCCAGCAGCTTGGTTAAGGGCACTGACACTGAAGCTTTCTTT.

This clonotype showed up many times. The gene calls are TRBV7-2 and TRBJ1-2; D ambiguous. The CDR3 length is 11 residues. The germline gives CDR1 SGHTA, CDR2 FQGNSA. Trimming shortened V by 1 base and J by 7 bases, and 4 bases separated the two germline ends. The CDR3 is CASSLEGGYTF. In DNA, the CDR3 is TGTGCCAGCAGCTTAGAGGGTGGCTACACCTTC.

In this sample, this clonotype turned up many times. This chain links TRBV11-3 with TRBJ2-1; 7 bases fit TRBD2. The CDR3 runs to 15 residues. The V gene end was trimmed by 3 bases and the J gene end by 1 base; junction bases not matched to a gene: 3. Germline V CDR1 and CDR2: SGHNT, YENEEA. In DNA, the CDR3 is TGTGCCAGCAGCTTTCGCGGGAGTTCCTACAATGAGCAGTTCTTC. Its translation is CASSFRGSSYNEQFF.

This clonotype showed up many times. CDR3 sequence reads: CASSPGIGNQPQHF. The CDR3 DNA follows: TGTGCCAGCTCACCGGGCATCGGCAATCAGCCCCAGCATTTT. The gene calls are TRBV18 and TRBJ1-5; D is ambiguous. Germline values: CDR1 KGHSH, CDR2 LQKENI. The CDR3 loop spans 14 amino acids. V was clipped by 3 bases and J by 2 bases, with 8 bases between them.